The TCR beta chain under discussion was sequenced for a study of blood T cell repertoires in COVID-19 (TCRdb year 2020). Regarding the study in general: Collaborator samples came from the United States, Italy and Spain and covered acute and convalescent phases of COVID-19. The prospective study material was composed of cDNA or gDNA derived from T cells, B-cell-depleted T cells, or PBMCs. The samples were drawn from two sources: the first 160 participants of the ongoing ImmuneRACE study, and 1,000 to 1,500 subjects contributed by 6 global collaborators. Where HLA class I and class II types were available, the types were taken from metadata supplied by the sample provider, not from assay-based typing. The dataset comprised deeply sampled blood TCRbeta repertoires from subjects exposed to, actively infected with, or recovered from COVID-19. Sample metadata almost always included a de-identified subject ID, COVID-19 status, age in years and sex. A freely available public database, intended as a resource for researchers studying the immune response to SARS-CoV-2, is where the repertoires were released. Results the study describes overall, beyond this receptor: How much clinical and demographic metadata was included differed by source and by participant, and the metadata was provided uncurated.

One collaborating source in Seattle enrolled patients while the patients were actively infected and followed the patients over time throughout the course of disease. Each collaborating institution followed its own protocols to collect whole blood in K2EDTA tubes. For TCRbeta analysis, collaborator samples were shipped as frozen whole blood, as isolated PBMCs, or as DNA extracted from either sample type. The table lists this clone with a count of one. Its binding antigen is unknown. Base quality data are lacking; no much larger clone is found one base away. Per the germline V gene, MNHEY is the CDR1 and SVGAGI is the CDR2. The junction shows trimming of 0 bases on V and 7 bases on J, plus 10 bases between the germline ends. The CDR3 measures 14 amino acids from cysteine to phenylalanine. Only the CDR3 DNA is retained, 42 bases long and in frame from the first base. TCRbeta CDR3 regions were amplified from genomic DNA using the immunoSEQ Assay, a bias-controlled multiplex PCR. The authors' analysis ran thus. The number of nucleated cells in each sample was estimated by amplification of reference gene primers within the assay. To quantify the absolute abundance of each unique TCRbeta CDR3 rearrangement, sequence reads were collapsed and filtered. For each sample, productive Simpson clonality was calculated by taking the square root of Simpson's diversity index across productive rearrangements. TCRdb took over this immuneACCESS table, retaining in-frame rearrangements with V and J assigned. Such tables are incomplete; in checked studies, under half of the missing clones stem from an unresolved V gene, and the remainder is unexplained. That table furnishes V, J and clone size, whereas the DNA furnished D and trimming. The sample table records around 250,000 clones; approximately 88% of these occur just once. Together, the top ten hold 10% of the sample.

The sequencing sample was made of peripheral blood. This receptor was identified in a woman in her seventies with COVID-19, enrolled during active disease. The sequence links TRBV6-5 to TRBJ2-1; there is no confident call for the D gene. The CDR3 sequence is CASSYSDKTNEQFF. The nucleotide sequence reads TGTGCCAGCAGTTACTCCGACAAGACGAATGAGCAGTTCTTC.